The 18 T cell receptor beta chains below were found in one sample sequenced in a study of blood T cell repertoires in COVID-19. Sequencing was performed with immunoSEQ multiplex PCR; in TCRdb, only in-frame clones are kept and a portion is missing. The sample consists of 45,000 or so clones, roughly 86% of them appearing once. Sequenced input: peripheral blood. The receptors here all came from a man in his forties or fifties with active COVID-19.

About this clone: Other DNA sequences in the sample encode the same CDR3. This chain uses TRBV7-3 with TRBJ2-3, with 13 bases lining up with TRBD2. The CDR3 is 16 residues long. Trimming at V came to 2 bases and at J to 4 bases, leaving 3 bases not matched to a gene. Germline loops: CDR1 SGHTA, CDR2 FQGTGA. The CDR3 spells CASSLGLAGDPDTQYF. The DNA of the CDR3 is TGTGCCAGCAGCTTAGGACTAGCGGGAGACCCAGATACGCAGTATTTT.

The chain couples TRBV6-5 to TRBJ1-5, with D perhaps matching TRBD1 (5 bases). V gave up 10 bases and J gave up 3 bases, with 19 bases separating them. CDR1 and CDR2 (germline): MNHEY, SVGAGI. The CDR3 sequence is 15 residues long. For the CDR3, the DNA is TGTGCCACTTCCCGGTCAGGGTTCTTCAATCAGCCCCAGCATTTT. It translates to CATSRSGFFNQPQHF.

The gene calls are TRBV6-5 and TRBJ1-6; D might be TRBD1 (6 bases). Germline CDR1 MNHEY, CDR2 SVGAGI. The CDR3 spans 15 residues. With 9 bases removed from V and 9 bases from J, the gap between germline ends came to 21 bases. Here the CDR3 reads CASQAPPRGGSPLHF. The CDR3 nucleotides read TGTGCCAGTCAGGCCCCTCCAAGGGGGGGTTCACCCCTCCACTTT.

The chain couples TRBV27 to TRBJ2-3, with TRBD1 matching 7 bases. V was pared by 0 bases and J by 2 bases, with 11 bases of the junction left unmatched. The CDR3 has 18 residues. Germline V lookup: CDR1 MNHEY, CDR2 SMNVEV (reference sequence). The CDR3: CASSLSKGTAYITDTQYF. For the CDR3, the DNA is TGTGCCAGCAGTTTATCGAAGGGGACAGCTTATATCACAGATACGCAGTATTTT.

The chain recombines TRBV19 with TRBJ1-5, with a weak D call TRBD1 (5 bases). The CDR3 spans 15 residues. The germline V gene encodes CDR1 LNHDA and CDR2 SQIVND (reference sequence). V was cut by 6 bases and J by 0 bases, with 12 bases left in between. CDR3 nucleotides: TGTGCCAGTAGGGAGTTCGACAGTAGCAATCAGCCCCAGCATTTT. Translation gives CASREFDSSNQPQHF. Together with reference TRBV19 and TRBJ1-5, the CDR3 gives the full variable domain: DGGITQSPKYLFRKEGQNVTLSCEQNLNHDAMYWYRQDPGQGLRLIYYSQIVNDFQKGDIAEGYSVSREKKESFPLTVTSAQKNPTAFYLCASREFDSSNQPQHFGDGTRLSIL.

This clone has just a few counts. The CDR3 coding sequence is TGTGCCAGCAGCACCCGGGACATAGGTGGCTACACCTTC. Translated, it gives CASSTRDIGGYTF. This chain connects TRBV5-5 to TRBJ1-2, with D maybe TRBD1 (6 bases). The CDR3 length is 13 residues. Germline V lookup: CDR1 SGHKS, CDR2 YYEKEE (reference sequence). Trimming cost V 4 bases and J 7 bases, with 14 bases left between them.

J is TRBJ2-5 and V is TRBV18; D is ambiguous. The V gene lost 5 bases and the J gene lost 3 bases, with 10 bases spanning the gap. The germline V gene has CDR1 KGHSH and CDR2 LQKENI. The CDR3 totals 13 residues. The CDR3 coding sequence is TGTGCCAGCTCAAGCCTAGTTAAAGAGACCCAGTACTTC. This encodes CASSSLVKETQYF.

CDR3 sequence reads: CASSRQGSFADTQYF. CDR3 nucleotide sequence: TGTGCCAGCAGCCGACAGGGGAGTTTTGCAGATACGCAGTATTTT. This sequence joins TRBV9 and TRBJ2-3; 8 bases are a match to TRBD1. Germline V gives CDR1 SGDLS, CDR2 YYNGEE. Germline trimming cut 4 bases from V and 4 bases from J; bases unmatched to any gene: 8. The CDR3 runs 15 residues.

This sequence joins TRBV11-3 and TRBJ2-3; a weak D match, TRBD2 (6 bases). With 5 bases removed from V and 7 bases from J, the gap between germline ends came to 13 bases. This CDR3 is built from 13 residues. In germline, CDR1 is SGHNT, CDR2 YENEEA. The CDR3 bases are TGTGCCAGCAGCACTGGGGGAGGATATACGCAGTATTTT. Residues: CASSTGGGYTQYF.

This sequence joins TRBV13 and TRBJ1-2; no definite D call. Trimming removed 0 bases at V and 1 base at J, with 12 bases between. CDR1 is PRHDT, CDR2 FYEKMQ, per germline (reference sequence). This CDR3 is 16 amino acids long. The CDR3 DNA is TGTGCCAGCAGCTTAGGTGGCACAGACCATAACTATGGCTACACCTTC. Protein sequence: CASSLGGTDHNYGYTF.

The CDR3 DNA reads TGTGCCAGCAGCGTAGGCGGCGTCCACTCCCTGGTTAACATTCAGTACTTC. Translating gives CASSVGGVHSLVNIQYF. This chain links TRBV9 with TRBJ2-4; D is undetermined. Looked up from germline, CDR1 is SGDLS and CDR2 is YYNGEE. The germline V and J ends were trimmed by 0 bases and 7 bases, with 20 bases remaining between them. CDR3 length: 17 residues.

This chain connects TRBV5-1 to TRBJ1-3; D perhaps matches TRBD1 (5 bases). This CDR3 contains 13 residues. Germline V lookup: CDR1 SGHRS, CDR2 YFSETQ. V was cut by 2 bases and J by 4 bases, with 7 bases left in between. The CDR3 DNA reads TGCGCCAGCAGCTTTGGACACGGAAACACCATATATTTT. This encodes CASSFGHGNTIYF.

The chain couples TRBV28 to TRBJ1-5; D is unresolved. The V end was cut by 8 bases, the J end by 1 base, with 12 bases between. CDR1 and CDR2 from the germline V gene are MDHEN and SYDVKM. The length of the CDR3 is 14 residues. The CDR3 protein is CASGLGESNQPQHF. The DNA of the CDR3 is TGTGCCAGCGGGCTCGGGGAAAGCAATCAGCCCCAGCATTTT. Combining the CDR3 with reference TRBV28 and TRBJ1-5 gives the whole variable domain DVKVTQSSRYLVKRTGEKVFLECVQDMDHENMFWYRQDPGLGLRLIYFSYDVKMKEKGDIPEGYSVSREKKERFSLILESASTNQTSMYLCASGLGESNQPQHFGDGTRLSIL.

The chain links TRBV30 to TRBJ2-1, with 11 nucleotides matching TRBD2. V dropped 2 bases and J dropped 8; count of bases not matched to a gene: 11. Germline CDR1 reads GTSNPN; CDR2 reads SVGIG (reference sequence). The CDR3 is 16 amino acids. The CDR3 loop is CAWSPIAGGPGYEQFF. The CDR3, as DNA: TGTGCCTGGAGTCCCATAGCGGGAGGGCCAGGGTATGAGCAGTTCTTC. The complete variable domain, with remaining parts taken from reference TRBV30 and TRBJ2-1, reads SQTIHQWPATLVQPVGSPLSLECTVEGTSNPNLYWYRQAAGRGLQLLFYSVGIGQISSEVPQNLSASRPQDRQFILSSKKLLLSDSGFYLCAWSPIAGGPGYEQFFGPGTRLTVL.

The chain has TRBV30 and TRBJ2-5; no reliable D call. The CDR3 consists of 14 residues. Trimming cost V 0 bases and J 5 bases, with 13 bases left between them. CDR1 and CDR2 from the germline V gene are GTSNPN and SVGIG (reference sequence). CDR3 protein: CAWSVSLISETQYF. For the CDR3, the DNA is TGTGCCTGGAGTGTATCACTCATATCGGAGACCCAGTACTTC.

The chain employs TRBV7-7 and TRBJ2-1; 9 nucleotides align to TRBD1. The CDR3 extends over 16 amino acids. With 1 base clipped from V and 0 bases from J, the junction kept 1 base outside the gene matches. CDR1 is SSHAT and CDR2 is FNYEAQ in the germline V gene (reference sequence). This CDR3 reads CASSLEGQGSYNEQFF. In DNA, the CDR3 is TGTGCCAGCAGCTTAGAGGGACAGGGCTCCTACAATGAGCAGTTCTTC.

The V and J genes are TRBV30 and TRBJ1-2; possible D gene TRBD1, 5 bases. In germline, CDR1 is GTSNPN, CDR2 SVGIG (reference sequence). V dropped 4 bases and J dropped 2 bases, with 17 bases sitting between them. This CDR3 is 15 amino acids long. The CDR3 here is CAWNVQRGGNYGYTF. As DNA, the CDR3 is TGTGCCTGGAATGTCCAGAGGGGAGGGAACTATGGCTACACCTTC.

The chain uses TRBV18 and TRBJ2-1; D is undetermined. This CDR3 contains 13 residues. Trimming took off 1 base at V and 5 bases at J, with 6 bases between the two ends. Per germline, CDR1 KGHSH and CDR2 LQKENI. CDR3 nucleotide sequence: TGTGCCAGCTCACCACGAGGAAACAATGAGCAGTTCTTC. Translated, it gives CASSPRGNNEQFF.